A selection of T cell receptor beta chains follows, all from one sample in a study of cytomegalovirus exposure and HLA in healthy donors. Sequencing used immunoSEQ multiplex PCR; TCRdb keeps in-frame clones, though not all of them. The repertoire includes over 45,000 clones, around 81% of them detected once, and roughly 2.5% sits in the top ten. The specimen sequenced was PBMCs. The receptors here all came from a boy between 10 and 17 years old in good health and CMV-seropositive. Each CDR3 is given with its conserved first and last residue. The D gene is left open where the match is weak. Size is omitted from some rows. Given values are once, few, many or a class for expanded clones.

D	V	size	J	DNA	CDR3
.	TRBV29-1	.	TRBJ1-1	TGCAGCGACCTCCGGGGGAGGGGGGAAGCTTTCTTT	CSDLRGRGEAFF
TRBD1	TRBV7-8	.	TRBJ1-5	TGTGCCAGCAGCTCGCAGGGGGCTCCCCAGCATTTT	CASSSQGAPQHF
.	TRBV9	.	TRBJ1-3	TGTGCCAGCAGTAGGGGCTTGGTCCGAGGGGGTTTT	CASSRGLVRGGF
.	TRBV14	.	TRBJ2-5	TGTGCCAGCAGCCCTTCGGTCCAAGAGACCCAGTACTTC	CASSPSVQETQYF
.	TRBV5-1	few	TRBJ2-4	TGCGCCAGCAGCTTGGTGGGCTGGGAGGTGGAGCCGATAGCCAAAAACATTCAGTACTTC	CASSLVGWEVEPIAKNIQYF
TRBD1	TRBV9	.	TRBJ1-1	TGTGCCAGCAGCCCCGACAGGGAGAACACTGAAGCTTTCTTT	CASSPDRENTEAFF
.	TRBV11-2	.	TRBJ1-1	TGTGCCAGCAGCTTCTTTTTACCGGGACTGAGGGACACTGAAGCTTTCTTT	CASSFFLPGLRDTEAFF
TRBD2	TRBV5-4	.	TRBJ2-7	TGTGCCAGCAGCCGGGGGGTAACCTACGAGCAGTACTTC	CASSRGVTYEQYF
.	TRBV6-5	few	TRBJ1-1	TGTGCCAGCACCAGACACCAGACGAACACTGAAGCTTTCTTT	CASTRHQTNTEAFF
.	TRBV6-1	.	TRBJ1-2	TGTGCCAGCGGGGAGTATGGCTACACCTTC	CASGEYGYTF
.	TRBV9	.	TRBJ1-4	TGTGCCAGCAATCTGGGGCGAGAGGAAGAAAAACTGTTTTTT	CASNLGREEEKLFF
.	TRBV29-1	.	TRBJ1-1	TGCAGCGTTGACGTCGGAGGACCTGAGGCTTTCTTT	CSVDVGGPEAFF
TRBD1	TRBV6-5	.	TRBJ1-4	TGTGCCAGCAGTTCCTCCTCACAGGGGCCGAATGAAAAACTGTTTTTT	CASSSSSQGPNEKLFF
.	TRBV7-9	.	TRBJ2-5	TGTGCCAGCAGCTTGGGGGCGGGCGAGACCCAGTACTTC	CASSLGAGETQYF
.	TRBV10-3	.	TRBJ2-7	TGTGCCATCAAAGGGGCAGGCCCGTTAGAGCAGTACTTC	CAIKGAGPLEQYF
.	TRBV15	.	TRBJ1-2	TGTGCCACCAGCAGAGAGGGAGTCTATGGCTACACCTTC	CATSREGVYGYTF
.	TRBV5-1	.	TRBJ2-7	TGCGCCAGCAGCCGTAACAGGGACTCCTACGAGCAGTACTTC	CASSRNRDSYEQYF
TRBD1	TRBV7-2	.	TRBJ1-1	TGTGCCAGCAGCTTACAGGGGGCGAACACTGAAGCTTTCTTT	CASSLQGANTEAFF
TRBD1	TRBV25-1	.	TRBJ2-3	TGTGCCAGCAGCGGACAGGGGACAGATACGCAGTATTTT	CASSGQGTDTQYF
TRBD1	TRBV5-4	.	TRBJ2-3	TGTGCCAGCAGCTTAGGCGGGACAGGGAGGGAGTATTTT	CASSLGGTGREYF
.	TRBV7-2	.	TRBJ1-5	TGTGCCAGCAGCTTAGGGCCAGAAAATAGCAATCAGCCCCAGCATTTT	CASSLGPENSNQPQHF
TRBD1	TRBV27	.	TRBJ1-1	TGTGCCAGCAGTTTAAAAGACAGGGGGAACACTGAAGCTTTCTTT	CASSLKDRGNTEAFF
.	TRBV5-4	once	TRBJ2-1	TGTGCCAGCAGCTTACGGTCGATCTCCTACAATGAGCAGTTCTTC	CASSLRSISYNEQFF
.	TRBV9	few	TRBJ1-1	TGTGCCAGCAGCGTAGGTAGGGGGACTGAAGCTTTCTTT	CASSVGRGTEAFF
TRBD1	TRBV15	.	TRBJ2-2	TGTGCCACCAGCCGCCGGGACAGGGCTTTCGGGGAGCTGTTTTTT	CATSRRDRAFGELFF
.	TRBV7-2	.	TRBJ1-2	TGTGCCAGCAGCTTAATGACACAAGCTGATGGCTACACCTTC	CASSLMTQADGYTF
TRBD2	TRBV7-2	.	TRBJ2-1	TGTGCCAGCAGCGGGACTAGGAATGAGCAGTTCTTC	CASSGTRNEQFF
TRBD2	TRBV6-1	.	TRBJ2-7	TGTGCCAGCAGTGAAGCGGCAGCGGGAACCTACGAGCAGTACTTC	CASSEAAAGTYEQYF
TRBD2	TRBV6-5	.	TRBJ2-1	TGTGCCAGTACGCGCGGCGGGGGGCACAATGAGCAGTTCTTC	CASTRGGGHNEQFF
TRBD2	TRBV10-1	few	TRBJ2-3	TGCGCCAGCAGCGCACCCGGGACTAGCGGGGATACGCAGTATTTT	CASSAPGTSGDTQYF
TRBD2	TRBV25-1	.	TRBJ2-5	TGTGCCAGCAGTGTAATTGGAGCGGGGTTTGGGGAGACCCAGTACTTC	CASSVIGAGFGETQYF
.	TRBV5-5	.	TRBJ2-7	TGTGCCAGCAGCTTAGACGGGAGATCCTACGAGCAGTACTTC	CASSLDGRSYEQYF
.	TRBV6-1	.	TRBJ1-1	TGTGCCAGCAGTGTACGAGGTCATCTTTTGTGGAACACTGAAGCTTTCTTT	CASSVRGHLLWNTEAFF
TRBD1	TRBV19	.	TRBJ2-7	TGTGCCAGTAGTATCAGGGGGCGCTCCTACGAGCAGTACTTC	CASSIRGRSYEQYF
TRBD2	TRBV9	.	TRBJ2-5	TGTGCCAGCAGCGTAGCTGCCAGCGGGGGGTGGGAGCAGTACTTC	CASSVAASGGWEQYF